Each of the 22 T cell receptor beta chains below was sequenced from the same sample in a study of CD8 T cells in Susac syndrome (dated by TCRdb to 2018 to 2020). The method was the immunoSEQ multiplex PCR assay. RNA was extracted using the RNeasy kit, and roughly 0.5 to 1 microgram was reverse transcribed with random hexamers. The public reads were reprocessed in TCRdb via fastp at Q25 and MiXCR, keeping in-frame beta chains. CDR3 protein duplicates are merged, each entry listing the most common genes and DNA. The sample table records some 200,000 distinct CDR3 sequences; 92% of these occur just once. The top ten hold over 0.1% of the sample. Material: CD8+ T cells from PBMCs. All receptors come from a human donor with multiple sclerosis.

The J gene is TRBJ1-1, the V gene TRBV11-2; maybe TRBD1 (6 bases). V dropped 6 bases and J dropped 11 bases, with 13 bases sitting between them. CDR3 size: 11 residues. Germline CDR1 reads SGHAT; CDR2 reads FQNNGV. In nucleotides, the CDR3 is TGTGCCAGCAGTTCTACAGGGCATGCTTTCTTT. As protein: CASSSTGHAFF.

CDR3: CASSPSSGPGNEQFF. Written as DNA, the CDR3 is TGTGCCAGCAGCCCCTCATCGGGTCCCGGGAATGAGCAGTTCTTC. The chain is built from TRBV9 and TRBJ2-1; D remains ambiguous. V was shortened by 4 bases and J by 7 bases, with 18 bases between the two germline ends. This CDR3 is built from 15 residues. Germline V gene data show CDR1 as SGDLS and CDR2 as YYNGEE.

This rearrangement joins TRBV19 to TRBJ1-2; D ambiguous. Trimming removed 3 bases from V and 0 bases from J, with 5 bases in between. The CDR3 has 13 residues. The germline gives CDR1 LNHDA, CDR2 SQIVND (reference sequence). The CDR3 region is CASSIGSNYGYTF. DNA of the CDR3: TGTGCCAGTAGTATCGGATCTAACTATGGCTACACCTTC.

The chain employs TRBV6-5 and TRBJ2-3, with D hard to call. Germline V gene data show CDR1 as MNHEY and CDR2 as SVGAGI. CDR3 length equals 12 residues. V lost 2 bases and J 4 bases, leaving 4 bases between the germline ends. The CDR3 DNA sequence: TGTGCCAGCAGTTACGTTCCAGATACGCAGTATTTT. Translation gives CASSYVPDTQYF.

V and J are TRBV24-1 and TRBJ2-1; unclear D gene. CDR1 and CDR2 (germline): KGHDR, SFDVKD. The germline V and J ends were trimmed by 0 bases and 7 bases, with 12 bases remaining between them. The CDR3 is 15 amino acids. This CDR3 reads CATSDLGLDENEQFF. Here the CDR3 DNA reads TGTGCCACCAGTGATTTGGGCCTAGATGAGAATGAGCAGTTCTTC.

V is TRBV7-8 and J is TRBJ2-1; 11 bases line up with TRBD2. Trimming took 1 base from V and 4 from J; bases not matched to a gene: 3. The CDR3 consists of 16 residues. CDR1 is SGHVS and CDR2 is FQNEAQ in the germline V gene. In DNA form, the CDR3 reads TGTGCCAGCAGCTTAGGGGGACTAGCGGAATACAATGAGCAGTTCTTC. Its protein product is CASSLGGLAEYNEQFF.

V and J are TRBV10-2 and TRBJ2-3; 8 bases agree with TRBD2. The CDR3 is made up of 15 amino acids. Losses at the gene ends were 1 base for V and 2 bases for J; bases not matched to a gene: 2. Germline CDR1 and CDR2: WSHSY and SAAADI. CDR3 protein: CASSEWRGATDTQYF. The CDR3 nucleotides are TGCGCCAGCAGTGAGTGGCGGGGGGCCACAGATACGCAGTATTTT.

This chain connects TRBV7-9 to TRBJ2-1, with unresolved D. This CDR3 has 16 residues. Trimming removed 5 bases at V and 12 bases at J, with 26 bases between. CDR1 is SEHNR and CDR2 is FQNEAQ in the germline V gene (reference sequence). As DNA, the CDR3 is TGTGCCAGCAGCCCCGACGTGGGCGAACGGTATGCGGTGCAGTTCTTC. It yields the protein CASSPDVGERYAVQFF.

The chain is built from TRBV24-1 and TRBJ2-3; 7 nucleotides agree with TRBD1. With 4 bases clipped from V and 6 bases from J, the junction kept 18 bases outside the gene matches. CDR1 KGHDR and CDR2 SFDVKD come from the germline V gene. CDR3 length: 18 residues. CDR3 sequence: CATSEGLWSGQSADTQYF. The CDR3 DNA is TGTGCCACCAGTGAAGGCTTGTGGTCGGGACAGTCTGCGGATACGCAGTATTTT.

The rearrangement joins TRBV4-1 to TRBJ2-1, with 10 bases matching TRBD1. The ends lost 5 bases at V and 5 bases at J; junction bases unmatched: 0. CDR1 MGHRA and CDR2 YSYEKL come from the germline V gene. The CDR3 runs to 13 residues. The CDR3 nucleotides read TGCGCCAGCAGCGGACAGGGGGACAATGAGCAGTTCTTC. It encodes CASSGQGDNEQFF.

This clonotype was seen just once. V and J are TRBV7-9 and TRBJ1-2, with a possible D match to TRBD1 (6 bases). The CDR3 loop spans 12 amino acids. Trimming pared 2 bases from V and 6 bases from J, leaving 7 bases between. CDR1 SEHNR and CDR2 FQNEAQ come from the germline V gene (reference sequence). For the CDR3, the DNA is TGTGCCAGCAGCTTACAGGGGAATGGCTACACCTTC. Residues: CASSLQGNGYTF.

This clonotype occurred once. The chain combines TRBV11-1 with TRBJ2-1, with D possibly matching TRBD2 (5 bases). The germline V gene encodes CDR1 SGHAT and CDR2 FQDESV (reference sequence). The CDR3 runs to 17 residues. Trimming left V 2 bases short and J 0 bases short, with 14 bases between. CDR3 loop: CASSLYPSGSSYNEQFF. The CDR3 DNA sequence: TGTGCCAGCAGCTTATATCCCAGCGGCAGCTCCTACAATGAGCAGTTCTTC. The entire variable domain, with the rest obtained from reference TRBV11-1 and TRBJ2-1, is as follows: EAEVAQSPRYKITEKSQAVAFWCDPISGHATLYWYRQILGQGPELLVQFQDESVVDDSQLPKDRFSAERLKGVDSTLKIQPAELGDSAMYLCASSLYPSGSSYNEQFFGPGTRLTVL.

This chain uses TRBV5-4 with TRBJ2-5; D perhaps matches TRBD2 (6 bases). The length of the CDR3 is 14 residues. Trimming cost V 3 bases and J 7 bases, with 16 bases left between them. Germline assignment: CDR1 SGHNT and CDR2 YYREEE (reference sequence). In DNA, the CDR3 is TGTGCCAGCAGCTCTCGGTCGGGAGATGTGACCCAGTACTTC. Translation gives CASSSRSGDVTQYF.

The chain employs TRBV13 and TRBJ2-1; TRBD2 matches at 9 bases. The ends lost 7 bases at V and 5 bases at J; junction bases unmatched: 6. In germline, CDR1 is PRHDT, CDR2 FYEKMQ (reference sequence). CDR3 length: 14 residues. CDR3 sequence reads: CASTLAGSHNEQFF. Written as DNA, the CDR3 is TGTGCCAGCACGCTAGCGGGGTCCCACAATGAGCAGTTCTTC.

DNA for the CDR3: TGTGCCAGCAGACAGGGGTCCTATGGCTACACCTTC. This translates into CASRQGSYGYTF. This chain uses TRBV6-5 with TRBJ1-2; 7 positions agree with TRBD1. Germline lookup yields CDR1 MNHEY and CDR2 SVGAGI. V lost 6 bases, J lost 4 bases, and 2 bases stayed unmatched. The CDR3 extends over 12 amino acids.

The CDR3 region is CASSPTRWPDTDTQYF. The CDR3 region has the DNA TGTGCCAGCTCCCCGACCCGGTGGCCCGACACAGATACGCAGTATTTT. The chain uses TRBV18 and TRBJ2-3; the D is unclear. Germline CDR1 is KGHSH and CDR2 is LQKENI. Trimming stripped 6 bases from V and 2 bases from J, with 18 bases between. CDR3 size: 16 residues.

A single count supports this clonotype. The chain recombines TRBV7-9 with TRBJ2-5, with D unclear. Germline lookup yields CDR1 SEHNR and CDR2 FQNEAQ (reference sequence). V lost 4 bases and J lost 1, with 16 bases in between. The CDR3 runs to 16 residues. The CDR3 spells CASSSTGSEFQETQYF. The CDR3 DNA reads as TGTGCCAGCAGCTCCACCGGCAGCGAGTTCCAAGAGACCCAGTACTTC.

The rearrangement links TRBV4-1 to TRBJ1-5; no clear D. Deletions cut 0 bases from V and 7 bases from J, with 10 bases between. Looked up from germline, CDR1 is MGHRA and CDR2 is YSYEKL. The CDR3 sequence is 14 residues long. The CDR3 DNA sequence: TGCGCCAGCAGCCAAGATATGGGGAGACAGCCCCAGCATTTT. This sequence encodes CASSQDMGRQPQHF.

V and J are TRBV5-6 and TRBJ1-5; tentative D call: TRBD1 (5 bases). The CDR3 extends over 15 amino acids. Germline-derived CDR1 and CDR2 are SGHDT and YYEEEE. V was clipped by 0 bases and J by 6 bases, with 13 bases between them. The CDR3 nucleotides are TGTGCCAGCAGCTTGGCCGGGGGTTGGGGTCAGCCCCAGCATTTT. The encoded protein is CASSLAGGWGQPQHF.

The chain links TRBV12-3 or TRBV12-4 to TRBJ1-4; possibly TRBD1 for D (5 bases). V shed 5 bases and J shed 7 bases, with 20 bases lying between them. This CDR3 has 16 residues. The CDR3 DNA is TGTGCCAGCAGTCCGATTCCGGGACCGTGGGGTGAAAAACTGTTTTTT. It yields the protein CASSPIPGPWGEKLFF.

V usage is TRBV2 and J usage is TRBJ2-7; D uncertain. Germline-derived CDR1 and CDR2 are SNHLY and FYNNEI. This CDR3 contains 15 residues. The germline V and J ends were trimmed by 2 bases and 4 bases, with 15 bases remaining between them. The CDR3 reads CASSERSMKPYEQYF. For the CDR3, the DNA is TGTGCCAGCAGTGAAAGGTCCATGAAGCCGTACGAGCAGTACTTC. The variable domain in full, with the rest retrieved from reference TRBV2 and TRBJ2-7, is EPEVTQTPSHQVTQMGQEVILRCVPISNHLYFYWYRQILGQKVEFLVSFYNNEISEKSEIFDDQFSVERPDGSNFTLKIRSTKLEDSAMYFCASSERSMKPYEQYFGPGTRLTVT.

The chain is built from TRBV15 and TRBJ1-1, with D perhaps TRBD1 (6 bases). The ends were cut back, 8 bases at V and 4 bases at J, with 17 bases in the middle. CDR1 and CDR2 from the germline V gene are LNHNV and YYDKDF (reference sequence). This CDR3 is 14 amino acids long. Written as DNA, the CDR3 is TGTGCCACCGCGGACAGTGATGGGGGCACTGAAGCTTTCTTT. Its protein product is CATADSDGGTEAFF.